This TCR beta chain was recorded in a study of human T cells and chemical hapten exposure. This clonotype has more than one count but fewer than ten. The CDR3 totals 15 residues. V gave up 7 bases and J gave up 3 bases; unmatched junction bases: 6. Germline V gives CDR1 MNHEY, CDR2 SVGEGT. One entry per CDR3 protein, called by TCRdb with MiXCR from the RACE reads. The table shows 180,000 or so distinct CDR3 sequences, with about 31% occurring only once. Time point of the sample: pre-sensitization, week 0. Treatment indicated: therapeutic diphenylcyclopropenone sensitization with weekly scalp DPC. Blood sampling preceded each patch test application.

The chain links TRBV6-2 or TRBV6-3 to TRBJ2-6, with 7 bases fitting TRBD1. This specimen consisted of whole blood, obtained in connection with sensitization to the hapten diphenylcyclopropenone (DPC). The TCR sequence derives from a woman aged 25 to 39 with alopecia areata. Some clones in this sample may be carry-over from other donors' samples. The CDR3 coding sequence is TGTGCCAGCACCCTGGACAGGTTTGGGGCCAACGTCCTGACTTTC. Protein sequence: CASTLDRFGANVLTF.